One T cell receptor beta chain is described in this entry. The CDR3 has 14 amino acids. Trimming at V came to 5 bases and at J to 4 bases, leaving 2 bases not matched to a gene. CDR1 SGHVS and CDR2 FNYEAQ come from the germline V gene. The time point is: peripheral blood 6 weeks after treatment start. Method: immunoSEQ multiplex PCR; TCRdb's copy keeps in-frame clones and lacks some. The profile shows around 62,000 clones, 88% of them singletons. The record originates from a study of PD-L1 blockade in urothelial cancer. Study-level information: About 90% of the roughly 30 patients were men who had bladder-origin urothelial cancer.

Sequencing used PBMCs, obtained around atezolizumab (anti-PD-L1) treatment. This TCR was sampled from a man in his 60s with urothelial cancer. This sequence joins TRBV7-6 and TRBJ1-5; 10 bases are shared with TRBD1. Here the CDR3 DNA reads TGTGCCAGCAGCCTGGGACAGGGGAATCAGCCCCAGCATTTT. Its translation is CASSLGQGNQPQHF.